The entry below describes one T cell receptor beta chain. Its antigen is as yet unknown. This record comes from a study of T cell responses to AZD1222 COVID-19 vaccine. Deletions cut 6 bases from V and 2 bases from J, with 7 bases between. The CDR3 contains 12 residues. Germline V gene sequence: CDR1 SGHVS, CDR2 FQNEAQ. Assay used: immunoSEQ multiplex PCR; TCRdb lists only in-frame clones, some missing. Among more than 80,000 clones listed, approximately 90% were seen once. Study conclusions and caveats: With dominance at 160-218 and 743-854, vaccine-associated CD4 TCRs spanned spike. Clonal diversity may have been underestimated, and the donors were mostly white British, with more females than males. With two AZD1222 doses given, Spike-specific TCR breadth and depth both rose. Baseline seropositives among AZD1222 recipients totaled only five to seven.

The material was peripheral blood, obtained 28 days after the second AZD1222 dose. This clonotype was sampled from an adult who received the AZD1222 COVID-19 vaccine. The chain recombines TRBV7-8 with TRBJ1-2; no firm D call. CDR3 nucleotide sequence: TGTGCCAGCAGTGCGTACAACTATGGCTACACCTTC. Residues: CASSAYNYGYTF. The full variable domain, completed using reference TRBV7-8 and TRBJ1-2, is GAGVSQSPRYKVAKRGQDVALRCDPISGHVSLFWYQQALGQGPEFLTYFQNEAQLDKSGLPSDRFFAERPEGSVSTLKIQRTQQEDSAVYLCASSAYNYGYTFGSGTRLTVV.